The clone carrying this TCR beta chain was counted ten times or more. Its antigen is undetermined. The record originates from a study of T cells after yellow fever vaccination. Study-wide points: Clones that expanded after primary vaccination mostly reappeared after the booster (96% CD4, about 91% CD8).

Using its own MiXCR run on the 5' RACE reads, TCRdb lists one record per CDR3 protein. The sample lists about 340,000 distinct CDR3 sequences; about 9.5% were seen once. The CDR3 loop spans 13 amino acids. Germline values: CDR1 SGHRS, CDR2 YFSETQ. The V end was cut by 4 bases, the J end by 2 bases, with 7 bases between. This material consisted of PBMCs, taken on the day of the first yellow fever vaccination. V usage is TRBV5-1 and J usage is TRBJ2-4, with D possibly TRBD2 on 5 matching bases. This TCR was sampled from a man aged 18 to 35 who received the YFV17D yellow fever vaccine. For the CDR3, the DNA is TGCGCCAGCAGCCCCGGGACCAAAAACATTCAGTACTTC. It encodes CASSPGTKNIQYF.